This T cell receptor (beta chain) derives from a study of regulatory T cells in long-lasting Graves disease. Study-wide context: Freshly diagnosed Graves' patients had used antithyroid drugs for under 3 months. Overall study results and limits: Results may be inaccurate due to the small sample size.

Regarding this clonotype: Its antigen is undetermined.

V shed 4 bases, J shed 6 bases, and the junction held 5 bases outside the gene matches. Germline V lookup: CDR1 SGHDT, CDR2 YYEEEE. CDR3 size: 16 residues. Time point denoted: newly diagnosed GD, antithyroid drugs for less than 3 months. From PBMCs, RNA was extracted and then used to make the TCR library. Combining iRepertoire HTBI primers with Arm-PCR of CDR3 regions, the authors built TCR beta libraries. TCRdb redid the calling of the multiplex PCR reads with MiXCR, one entry per CDR3 protein. This sample has fewer than 550,000 distinct CDR3 sequences, with about 16% found just once. This sample also appeared in a second study, on T cells in Graves' hyperthyroidism and ophthalmopathy. That report notes: With the HTBI primer set, the TCR CDR3 went through a first round of RT-PCR.

V and J are TRBV5-6 and TRBJ1-6; 12 bases line up with TRBD1. Specimen: peripheral blood mononuclear cells (PBMCs), collected at new diagnosis, from a patient treated with antithyroid drugs. This sequence was found in a woman between 18 and 29 years old with Graves disease. This CDR3 reads CASSGGTGGINSPLHF. The CDR3 nucleotides read TGTGCCAGCAGCGGGGGGACAGGGGGCATTAATTCACCCCTCCACTTT.